This is a list of T cell receptor beta chains from one sample in a study of response to subunit inactivated influenza vaccine. TCRdb re-called the RT-PCR reads through MiXCR, storing one row per CDR3 protein. The sample contains fewer than 350,000 distinct CDR3 sequences, 20% to 25% of which appear only once. The sequenced sample was PBMCs from blood, obtained about 20 months after vaccination. These receptors were taken from a man in his fifties or sixties who received an inactivated influenza vaccine. Each CDR3 is given with its conserved first and last residue. The D gene is left open where the match is weak. Some rows have no size entry. The others give once, few or many, or a class for an expanded clone.

>TRBJ1-1|TRBV4-1|few|NA
TGCGCCAGCAGCCGGGGAGGACAGCGCGGCACTGAAGCTTTCTTT
CASSRGGQRGTEAFF
>TRBJ1-1|TRBV6-2/TRBV6-3|many|NA
TGTGCCAGCAGTTACTGGCGCCGCAGGGCTGACATGAACACTGAAGCTTTCTTT
CASSYWRRRADMNTEAFF
>TRBJ1-2|TRBV18|few|NA
TGTGCCAGCTCACCGGGGGACGACTATGGCTACACCTTC
CASSPGDDYGYTF
>TRBJ2-3|TRBV12-3/TRBV12-4|NA|NA
TGTGCCAGCAGGCGGGACCCTAGCACAGATACGCAGTATTTT
CASRRDPSTDTQYF
>TRBJ2-7|TRBV16|NA|NA
TGTGCCAGCAGCCCTGGACTGCCTAACCCCTACGAGCAGTACTTC
CASSPGLPNPYEQYF
>TRBJ2-7|TRBV30|NA|NA
TGTGCCTGGAGTGTTGGAGAGTGGGATCTGTGCTTC
CAWSVGEWDLCF
>TRBJ2-1|TRBV28|few|NA
TGTGCCAGCAGGGAGGGACAGCCCTACAATGAGCAGTTCTTC
CASREGQPYNEQFF
>TRBJ2-5|TRBV7-6|few|TRBD2
TGTGCCAGCCGGGGGGGCCGGGAGACCCAGTACTTC
CASRGGRETQYF
>TRBJ1-4|TRBV9|few|NA
TGTGCCAGCAGCGTAGAGGGCACAGTGTCCGAAAAACTGTTTTTT
CASSVEGTVSEKLFF
>TRBJ1-5|TRBV30|few|TRBD1
TGTGCCTGGAGGAAATGGACAGGGGATAGCAATCAGCCCCAGCATTTT
CAWRKWTGDSNQPQHF
>TRBJ1-1|TRBV7-2|NA|TRBD1
TGTGCCAGCAGCTTCGGACAGGCCACTGAAGCTTTCTTT
CASSFGQATEAFF
>TRBJ1-2|TRBV7-2|few|NA
TGTGCCAGCAGCTTCTCAAAGGCGGGTTCTGGCTATGGCTACACCTTC
CASSFSKAGSGYGYTF
>TRBJ1-5|TRBV11-2|few|NA
TGTGCCAGCAGCTACCGGGGGGGAAGAGATCAGCCCCAGCATTTT
CASSYRGGRDQPQHF
>TRBJ2-1|TRBV28|few|NA
TGTGCCAGCAGTTTCCGGGCCAGGAAAAATGAGCAGTTCTTC
CASSFRARKNEQFF
>TRBJ2-5|TRBV5-1|few|NA
TGCGCCAGCAGTAGAGATGTGCGGGAGACCCAGTACTTC
CASSRDVRETQYF
>TRBJ2-7|TRBV5-1|few|NA
TGCGCCAGCAGCCCCCTAGGTGGGTACGAGCAGTACTTC
CASSPLGGYEQYF
>TRBJ1-1|TRBV30|many|NA
TGTGCCTGGAGTTGGACGAACACTGAAGCTTTCTTT
CAWSWTNTEAFF
>TRBJ2-7|TRBV23-1|NA|TRBD1
TGCGCCAGCAGTCAATCTAAGGACAGGGTGAACGGCGAGCAGTACTTC
CASSQSKDRVNGEQYF
>TRBJ2-3|TRBV11-2|few|TRBD2
TGTGCCAGCAGCCCCCCTCCCGGACTAGCGGGAGGGTTAACAGATACGCAGTATTTT
CASSPPPGLAGGLTDTQYF
>TRBJ2-7|TRBV4-2|NA|NA
TGTGCCAGCAGCCAAGAACGAGGCTACGAGCAGTACTTC
CASSQERGYEQYF
>TRBJ1-2|TRBV20-1|many|NA
TGCAGTCCAGACAGCGGGCTGGCCTATGGCTACACCTTC
CSPDSGLAYGYTF
>TRBJ2-1|TRBV12-3/TRBV12-4|few|TRBD2
TGTGCCAGCAGTCCTCCGGGACTAGCGGGGGACAATGAGCAGTTCTTC
CASSPPGLAGDNEQFF
>TRBJ1-1|TRBV12-3/TRBV12-4|few|NA
TGTGCCAGCACCATTAGCGACAGGTTGAACACTGAAGCTTTCTTT
CASTISDRLNTEAFF
>TRBJ2-1|TRBV29-1|few|NA
TGCAGCGTTGAGAAAGGTGGGGGTGAGCAGTTCTTC
CSVEKGGGEQFF
>TRBJ2-7|TRBV12-3/TRBV12-4|NA|NA
TGTGCCAGCACCACCCAGGCGGGGACCTCCTACGAGCAGTACTTC
CASTTQAGTSYEQYF